The 7 T cell receptor beta chains given below trace back to one sample, sequenced in a study of control samples from healthy donors and cancer patients. TCRdb keeps only in-frame clones here, not all; method: immunoSEQ multiplex PCR. Of 390,000 or so clones in the sample, 80% to 95% were seen once. The sample taken for sequencing was PBMCs. These receptors were obtained from a man aged 35 to 55 with head and neck cancer.

The chain joins TRBV28 to TRBJ1-6; perhaps TRBD1 as D (5 bases). V was trimmed by 8 bases and J by 3 bases, leaving 11 bases between them. Germline V gene data show CDR1 as MDHEN and CDR2 as SYDVKM. This CDR3 comprises 14 residues. The CDR3 coding sequence is TGTGCCAGCGTTGGACAAGGCTATAATTCACCCCTCCACTTT. This translates into CASVGQGYNSPLHF.

The chain joins TRBV6-5 to TRBJ1-2; no clear D gene. The CDR3 loop spans 13 amino acids. V lost 4 bases, J lost 4 bases, and 10 bases lay in between. Germline values: CDR1 MNHEY, CDR2 SVGAGI. The CDR3 reads CASSFPTGYGYTF. The CDR3 DNA is TGTGCCAGCAGTTTCCCCACCGGCTATGGCTACACCTTC.

The genes are TRBV4-3 and TRBJ2-6; D is unclear. The CDR3 consists of 18 residues. Germline CDR1 is LGHNA and CDR2 is YSLEER. V gave up 1 base and J gave up 0 bases, with 13 bases separating them. The DNA for the CDR3 is TGCGCCAGCAGCCAAGTACTGGCCATTAGCTCTGGGGCCAACGTCCTGACTTTC. Its protein is CASSQVLAISSGANVLTF.

This chain uses TRBV24-1 with TRBJ2-3, with D possibly TRBD2 on 6 matching bases. The CDR3 runs 16 residues. Germline-derived CDR1 and CDR2 are KGHDR and SFDVKD. Deletions cut 3 bases from V and 3 bases from J, with 15 bases between. The CDR3 DNA is TGTGCCACCAGTGATCCTGGGTACGGGGGTACAGATACGCAGTATTTT. Its translation: CATSDPGYGGTDTQYF.

V usage is TRBV29-1 and J usage is TRBJ2-2; the D call may be TRBD1 or TRBD2 (5 bases each). Germline lookup yields CDR1 SQVTM and CDR2 ANQGSEA. The germline V and J ends were trimmed by 6 bases and 2 bases, with 10 bases remaining between them. The CDR3 length is 13 residues. Here the CDR3 DNA reads TGCAGCGTCCCGGGACCCAACACCGGGGAGCTGTTTTTT. Translating gives CSVPGPNTGELFF.

The chain combines TRBV19 with TRBJ2-7; no clear D gene. Trimming shortened V by 0 bases and J by 4 bases, and 7 bases separated the two germline ends. The CDR3 totals 13 residues. Germline V lookup: CDR1 LNHDA, CDR2 SQIVND (reference sequence). CDR3 amino acids: CASSIEANYEQYF. In DNA, the CDR3 is TGTGCCAGTAGTATAGAGGCAAATTACGAGCAGTACTTC.

The chain combines TRBV15 with TRBJ1-5, with TRBD1 identical over 10 bases. J lost 6 bases, V lost 6 bases, and 8 bases had no gene match. Germline CDR1 is LNHNV and CDR2 is YYDKDF (reference sequence). This CDR3 comprises 15 residues. Here the CDR3 DNA reads TGTGCCACCAGGGCCGGGACAGGGGTCCGTCAGCCCCAGCATTTT. Translated: CATRAGTGVRQPQHF.